A single sample gave rise to the 30 T cell receptor beta chains below, sequenced in a study of blood T cell repertoires in COVID-19 (dated by TCRdb to between 2020 and 2021). Libraries were made using the immunoSEQ multiplex PCR assay. In TCRdb, the immuneACCESS table is reduced to in-frame sequences with V and J assigned. These tables do not hold every clone; where another copy was compared, an unresolved V gene accounts for under half, and the others remain unexplained. In this sample the table shows hundreds of thousands of clones, less than 90% of which occur a single time. The ten largest clones take up less than 9.5% of the sample. Sequenced material: peripheral blood. Every receptor here comes from a woman between 45 and 60 years old with COVID-19, enrolled during active disease.

The rearrangement joins TRBV19 to TRBJ1-1; D remains unclear. Trimming pared 7 bases from V and 0 bases from J, leaving 15 bases between. Germline-derived CDR1 and CDR2 are LNHDA and SQIVND (reference sequence). This CDR3 comprises 15 residues. For the CDR3, the DNA is TGTGCCAGTATTTATAGCCCGTTCATGAACACTGAAGCTTTCTTT. Translating gives CASIYSPFMNTEAFF.

The chain joins TRBV5-1 to TRBJ1-1; 7 bases line up with TRBD1. J lost 1 base, V lost 6 bases, and 6 bases had no gene match. The CDR3 runs 14 residues. Germline values: CDR1 SGHRS, CDR2 YFSETQ. CDR3 bases: TGCGCCAGCACCATAGACAGGGCGAACACTGAAGCTTTCTTT. This gives the protein CASTIDRANTEAFF.

The chain links TRBV6-5 to TRBJ2-1; perhaps TRBD2 as D (5 bases). V was shortened by 7 bases and J by 8 bases, with 9 bases between the two germline ends. The CDR3 has 11 amino acids. Germline V gives CDR1 MNHEY, CDR2 SVGAGI. DNA for the CDR3: TGTGCCAGCACCTACGGGGATGAGCAGTTCTTC. Its protein is CASTYGDEQFF.

This clone has just a few counts. This chain joins TRBV18 and TRBJ2-2; D not certain. In germline, CDR1 is KGHSH, CDR2 LQKENI. This CDR3 comprises 15 residues. The V end was cut by 5 bases, the J end by 0 bases, with 10 bases between. CDR3 bases: TGTGCCAGCTCAGCGTTCCTCGCGAACACCGGGGAGCTGTTTTTT. Encoded protein: CASSAFLANTGELFF.

V gene TRBV19 combines with J gene TRBJ1-2, with a tentative D call TRBD1 (5 bases). Between the trimmed V and J ends, which lost 7 bases and 7 bases, there was a span of 13 bases. The CDR3 is made up of 12 amino acids. Germline CDR1 LNHDA, CDR2 SQIVND (reference sequence). The CDR3 is CASTPDRGGYTF. CDR3 sequence (DNA): TGTGCCAGTACTCCAGACAGAGGTGGCTACACCTTC. Full variable domain (rest looked up from reference TRBV19 and TRBJ1-2): DGGITQSPKYLFRKEGQNVTLSCEQNLNHDAMYWYRQDPGQGLRLIYYSQIVNDFQKGDIAEGYSVSREKKESFPLTVTSAQKNPTAFYLCASTPDRGGYTFGSGTRLTVV.

V usage is TRBV28 and J usage is TRBJ2-7, with TRBD1 identical over 7 bases. This CDR3 is 14 amino acids long. The V gene's germline CDR1 is MDHEN and CDR2 SYDVKM. V dropped 7 bases and J dropped 3; count of bases not matched to a gene: 9. The CDR3 nucleotides are TGTGCCAGCAAAACAGGGACAGTAAGCTACGAGCAGTACTTC. The encoded protein is CASKTGTVSYEQYF.

V usage is TRBV6-2 or TRBV6-3 and J usage is TRBJ2-1, with 8 bases fitting TRBD2. Trimming removed 2 bases from V and 10 bases from J; junction bases left unmatched: 1. Germline values: CDR1 MNHEY, CDR2 SVGEGT. The CDR3 totals 12 residues. CDR3 residues: CASSYRGGEQFF. The CDR3 bases are TGTGCCAGCAGTTACCGGGGGGGAGAGCAGTTCTTC.

V usage is TRBV5-6 and J usage is TRBJ2-7, with 7 bases identical to TRBD1. The germline gives CDR1 SGHDT, CDR2 YYEEEE. V shed 4 bases, J shed 5 bases, and the junction held 3 bases outside the gene matches. The CDR3 is 12 amino acids. The CDR3 DNA reads as TGTGCCAGCAGCCTAGGGGGCGACGAGCAGTACTTC. Protein: CASSLGGDEQYF.

The chain joins TRBV6-1 to TRBJ2-2; 11 bases are a match to TRBD2. Germline V CDR1 and CDR2: MNHNS, SASEGT. There are 17 residues in the CDR3. V gave up 3 bases and J gave up 5 bases; unmatched junction bases: 8. The CDR3 region is CASSDLLAGATTGELFF. In DNA, the CDR3 is TGTGCCAGCAGTGATTTACTAGCGGGGGCCACAACCGGGGAGCTGTTTTTT.

V and J are TRBV2 and TRBJ2-1, with D unresolved. CDR3 size: 13 residues. V gave up 2 bases and J gave up 5 bases, with 7 bases separating them. The germline CDR1 and CDR2 sequences are SNHLY and FYNNEI. The CDR3 protein is CASSEPGNNEQFF. The DNA of the CDR3 is TGTGCCAGCAGTGAACCCGGTAACAATGAGCAGTTCTTC.

The rearrangement uses TRBV4-1 and TRBJ2-3; D is perhaps TRBD2 (7 bases). CDR3 length equals 18 residues. CDR1 and CDR2 from the germline V gene are MGHRA and YSYEKL. Trimming pared 0 bases from V and 2 bases from J, leaving 18 bases between. The CDR3 DNA reads TGCGCCAGCAGCCAAGATGGGGGGCGGGGGCGAATCACAGATACGCAGTATTTT. Protein sequence: CASSQDGGRGRITDTQYF.

This clone was counted between two and nine times. The CDR3, as DNA: TGTGCCAGCTCACTAACAAGGGGGGGTGGTAATTCACCCCTCCACTTT. It is translated as CASSLTRGGGNSPLHF. This chain links TRBV18 with TRBJ1-6; D is possibly TRBD1 (6 bases). Trimming removed 4 bases from V and 6 bases from J, with 16 bases in between. There are 16 residues in the CDR3. Germline assignment: CDR1 KGHSH and CDR2 LQKENI.

This sequence joins TRBV5-1 and TRBJ1-2; D is perhaps TRBD1 (5 bases). CDR3 length: 16 residues. CDR1 and CDR2 from the germline V gene are SGHRS and YFSETQ. Trimming removed 3 bases at V and 2 bases at J, with 17 bases between. CDR3 residues: CASSSATEFLNYGYTF. The CDR3, as DNA: TGCGCCAGCAGCTCTGCGACAGAATTTCTCAACTATGGCTACACCTTC.

V usage is TRBV7-9 and J usage is TRBJ1-1; D unclear. The CDR3 spans 15 residues. V lost 1 base and J lost 1, with 10 bases in between. CDR1 is SEHNR and CDR2 is FQNEAQ in the germline V gene (reference sequence). The CDR3 bases are TGTGCCAGCAGCTTAGGGCTAGGGAGGAACACTGAAGCTTTCTTT. Protein sequence: CASSLGLGRNTEAFF.

The CDR3 is CASRDRSNYGYTF. The CDR3, as DNA: TGTGCCAGCCGGGACAGATCTAACTATGGCTACACCTTC. The V gene is TRBV19, the J gene TRBJ1-2; 7 bases align to TRBD1. The CDR3 runs to 13 residues. The V gene end was trimmed by 9 bases and the J gene end by 0 bases; junction bases not matched to a gene: 4. Germline CDR1 reads LNHDA; CDR2 reads SQIVND (reference sequence).

The chain is built from TRBV6-5 and TRBJ1-5; the D is unclear. This CDR3 spans 12 amino acids. Germline lookup yields CDR1 MNHEY and CDR2 SVGAGI. V was trimmed by 6 bases and J by 7 bases, leaving 10 bases between them. CDR3 nucleotide sequence: TGTGCCAGCAGCCCCTGGAGACAGCCCCAGCATTTT. This codes for CASSPWRQPQHF.

The chain joins TRBV5-1 to TRBJ1-3; 11 bases are shared with TRBD1. Looked up from germline, CDR1 is SGHRS and CDR2 is YFSETQ. The CDR3 loop spans 16 amino acids. The J segment lost 0 bases and the V segment lost 4 bases, leaving 3 bases of the junction unmatched. The CDR3 DNA follows: TGCGCCAGCAGCATCGGGACAGGGGGCTCTGGAAACACCATATATTTT. It is translated as CASSIGTGGSGNTIYF. Using reference TRBV5-1 and TRBJ1-3 for the parts outside the CDR3, the full variable domain is KAGVTQTPRYLIKTRGQQVTLSCSPISGHRSVSWYQQTPGQGLQFLFEYFSETQRNKGNFPGRFSGRQFSNSRSEMNVSTLELGDSALYLCASSIGTGGSGNTIYFGEGSWLTVV.

The chain combines TRBV18 with TRBJ1-4; 9 bases fit TRBD1. This CDR3 contains 14 residues. V was pared by 4 bases and J by 8 bases, with 5 bases of the junction left unmatched. CDR1 and CDR2 (germline): KGHSH, LQKENI. The DNA of the CDR3 is TGTGCCAGCTCACAGGGACAGGGCAAGGAAAAACTGTTTTTT. Protein sequence: CASSQGQGKEKLFF.

The rearrangement links TRBV7-8 to TRBJ2-7; D is uncertain. In germline, CDR1 is SGHVS, CDR2 FQNEAQ. The CDR3 runs 13 residues. Trimming took off 4 bases at V and 1 base at J, with 8 bases between the two ends. The CDR3 sequence is CASSSPPSYEQYF. The CDR3 nucleotides read TGTGCCAGCAGCTCCCCCCCTTCCTACGAGCAGTACTTC.

The V and J genes are TRBV11-2 and TRBJ1-2; unclear D gene. Germline V gives CDR1 SGHAT, CDR2 FQNNGV. The CDR3 extends over 13 amino acids. Trimming took 6 bases from V and 3 from J, leaving 11 bases between them. The CDR3 nucleotides are TGTGCCAGCAGGCCCCGGGGAGACTATGGCTACACCTTC. Protein: CASRPRGDYGYTF.

The chain links TRBV28 to TRBJ2-5; perhaps TRBD2 as D (6 bases). CDR1 and CDR2 (germline): MDHEN, SYDVKM. V lost 11 bases and J lost 5, with 15 bases in between. The length of the CDR3 is 12 residues. CDR3 DNA sequence: TGTGCCTCCGCCCGGGGGAGGGAGACCCAGTACTTC. This sequence encodes CASARGRETQYF.

The V gene is TRBV7-2, the J gene TRBJ1-5; 7 positions match TRBD1. Trimming cost V 4 bases and J 0 bases; bases outside gene matches: 15. Germline assignment: CDR1 SGHTA and CDR2 FQGNSA. CDR3 size: 19 residues. DNA of the CDR3: TGTGCCAGCAGCTCCAAGTCACCAGGGGGTTTGGGTAGCAATCAGCCCCAGCATTTT. It yields the protein CASSSKSPGGLGSNQPQHF.

The gene calls are TRBV2 and TRBJ2-3; D perhaps matches TRBD2 (6 bases). The CDR3 extends over 14 amino acids. Trimming took off 4 bases at V and 0 bases at J, with 8 bases between the two ends. CDR1 SNHLY and CDR2 FYNNEI come from the germline V gene. CDR3 sequence (DNA): TGTGCCAGCAGTGTTGGGAGGAGCACAGATACGCAGTATTTT. Protein sequence: CASSVGRSTDTQYF.

This chain links TRBV7-8 with TRBJ1-3, with TRBD1 identical over 7 bases. Trimming at V came to 3 bases and at J to 1 base, leaving 6 bases not matched to a gene. This CDR3 is 16 amino acids long. The germline V gene encodes CDR1 SGHVS and CDR2 FQNEAQ. CDR3 in DNA: TGTGCCAGCAGCTTCGCCACAGGGGCGTCTGGAAACACCATATATTTT. Amino acids: CASSFATGASGNTIYF.

This clone showed up just once. The rearrangement joins TRBV30 to TRBJ1-1; D is uncertain. The CDR3 sequence is 14 residues long. V was cut by 4 bases and J by 10 bases, with 22 bases left in between. CDR1 and CDR2 from the germline V gene are GTSNPN and SVGIG (reference sequence). CDR3: CAWMTFLPLRGAFF. Here the CDR3 DNA reads TGTGCCTGGATGACCTTCCTACCCCTCCGGGGAGCTTTCTTT.

The chain combines TRBV27 with TRBJ2-2; D possibly corresponds to TRBD2 (6 bases). Germline CDR1 is MNHEY and CDR2 is SMNVEV (reference sequence). V lost 6 bases and J 4 bases, leaving 12 bases between the germline ends. The CDR3 consists of 14 residues. CDR3 bases: TGTGCCAGCAGCTGGGACTTCGCCACCGGGGAGCTGTTTTTT. It is translated as CASSWDFATGELFF.

J is TRBJ2-3 and V is TRBV19; D not certain. There are 12 residues in the CDR3. Germline loops: CDR1 LNHDA, CDR2 SQIVND (reference sequence). V shed 3 bases and J shed 3 bases, with 4 bases lying between them. In DNA form, the CDR3 reads TGTGCCAGTAGTATCGGTACAGATACGCAGTATTTT. As protein: CASSIGTDTQYF.

V gene TRBV5-4 combines with J gene TRBJ1-2; D unresolved. Germline CDR1 and CDR2: SGHNT and YYREEE (reference sequence). V was clipped by 4 bases and J by 7 bases, with 14 bases between them. This CDR3 contains 13 residues. CDR3: CASSLNIVSGYTF. The CDR3 DNA is TGTGCCAGCAGCCTGAATATAGTCTCTGGCTACACCTTC.

The V gene is TRBV6-5, the J gene TRBJ1-6; D gene unclear. The CDR3 is made up of 14 amino acids. V lost 4 bases, J lost 5 bases, and 9 bases lay in between. Germline values: CDR1 MNHEY, CDR2 SVGAGI. DNA for the CDR3: TGTGCCAGCAGTTTAGGACTGAATAATTCACCCCTCCACTTT. This codes for CASSLGLNNSPLHF.

The J gene is TRBJ1-2, the V gene TRBV11-2, with 7 bases lining up with TRBD1. The CDR3 is 16 amino acids. Germline values: CDR1 SGHAT, CDR2 FQNNGV. Trimming at V came to 4 bases and at J to 0 bases, leaving 8 bases not matched to a gene. The chain's CDR3 is CASSSIRTGANYGYTF. CDR3 DNA sequence: TGTGCCAGCAGCTCGATCCGGACAGGCGCTAACTATGGCTACACCTTC.